Listed here is a single T cell receptor (beta chain). What it binds is not known. Profiled with immunoSEQ multiplex PCR; TCRdb holds only in-frame clones, not every one. The repertoire includes 2 million to 2.5 million clones, approximately 93% of them detected once, and 0.35% to 0.5% sits in the top ten. The data were taken from a study of shared clonotypes between healthy human individuals. In the study overall: The people who gave samples were a couple of women and a few men aged 18 to 49. CD4 naive cells filled three plates per donor, CD4 memory three, CD8 naive two and CD8 memory one. Overall study findings and caveats: Some clonotypes were shared by all four sorted-subset donors, while others were not shared. The non-shared ones had lower generation probabilities than the shared ones.

Specimen: naive CD4+ T cells from PBMCs. Subset denoted: CD45RA+ positively selected. The receptor's source is a young man in good health. Some clones in this sample may be carry-over from other donors' samples.

Here the CDR3 reads CASSLLVPYEQYF. CDR3 DNA: TGTGCCAGCAGCTTATTGGTCCCCTACGAGCAGTACTTC. The chain uses TRBV11-1 and TRBJ2-7; D not certain. In germline, CDR1 is SGHAT, CDR2 FQDESV (reference sequence). The CDR3 has 13 amino acids. V was clipped by 2 bases and J by 2 bases, with 7 bases between them.